This TCR beta chain comes out of a study of shared clonotypes between healthy human individuals. With 1 base removed from V and 6 bases from J, the gap between germline ends came to 13 bases. The CDR3 loop spans 14 amino acids. Germline CDR1 reads SGHRS; CDR2 reads YFSETQ. Clones were sequenced by immunoSEQ multiplex PCR, and TCRdb holds only the in-frame ones, with some missing. The data contain about 600,000 clones, around 80% of them singletons. The source material was PBMCs. The gene calls are TRBV5-1 and TRBJ1-2; maybe TRBD1 (5 bases). The receptor was isolated from a woman in her thirties or forties in good health. Some clones in this sample may be carry-over from other donors' samples. CDR3: CASSLLGGRDGYTF. CDR3 DNA sequence: TGCGCCAGCAGCTTGTTGGGGGGAAGAGATGGCTACACCTTC. The complete variable domain, with remaining parts taken from reference TRBV5-1 and TRBJ1-2, reads KAGVTQTPRYLIKTRGQQVTLSCSPISGHRSVSWYQQTPGQGLQFLFEYFSETQRNKGNFPGRFSGRQFSNSRSEMNVSTLELGDSALYLCASSLLGGRDGYTFGSGTRLTVV.